This is a list of T cell receptor beta chains from one sample in a study of long-term antiretroviral therapy in people with HIV. Repertoires were generated with immunoSEQ multiplex PCR, while TCRdb's copy carries only in-frame clones and drops some. The sample lists about 20,000 clones, approximately 88% occurring once. The sequenced sample was unsorted PBMCs, obtained 1.2 years after starting antiretroviral therapy. Every receptor here comes from a woman aged 35 to 49 with HIV. The CDR3 runs from the conserved cysteine through the conserved F or W. The D gene is left open where the match is weak. For some rows the clone size is stated as once, few or many, or as a class when expanded; others skip it.

J gene	D gene	V gene	clone size	CDR3 DNA	CDR3 protein
TRBJ2-7	TRBD2	TRBV7-6	once	TGTGCCAGCAGCTTAGTAGCGGGGCTCTACGAGCAGTACTTC	CASSLVAGLYEQYF
TRBJ2-2	TRBD1	TRBV29-1	NA	TGCAGCGTTATTGGGACAGGGAACGCCGGGGAGCTGTTTTTT	CSVIGTGNAGELFF
TRBJ1-4	NA	TRBV9	NA	TGTGCCAGCAGCGTAAGGGGTGCAACTAATGAAAAACTGTTTTTT	CASSVRGATNEKLFF
TRBJ2-1	TRBD2	TRBV7-9	NA	TGTGCCAGCAGCACTCTAGCGGGAGGGGACAATGAGCAGTTCTTC	CASSTLAGGDNEQFF
TRBJ1-1	NA	TRBV18	NA	TGTGCCAGCTCACCATCAGGGGCTGTCACTGAAGCTTTCTTT	CASSPSGAVTEAFF
TRBJ2-7	TRBD2	TRBV19	NA	TGTGCCAGTAGTATCGAGAGGCTAGCGGGACGCTACGAGCAGTACTTC	CASSIERLAGRYEQYF
TRBJ2-7	NA	TRBV7-9	NA	TGTGCCAGCAGCCTCGGGCCGGTCAACCCCTACGAGCAGTACTTC	CASSLGPVNPYEQYF
TRBJ1-2	NA	TRBV7-2	NA	TGTGCCAGCAGCTCCCAGGGAGCTAACTATGGCTACACCTTC	CASSSQGANYGYTF
TRBJ2-7	NA	TRBV11-2	few	TGTGCCAGCAGCTTAAGGCAGGTGCAGGGCGAGCAGTACTTC	CASSLRQVQGEQYF
TRBJ2-4	NA	TRBV2	NA	TGTGCCAGCAGTGGAGGTCAGGGAATTGCCAAAAACATTCAGTACTTC	CASSGGQGIAKNIQYF
TRBJ2-7	NA	TRBV27	NA	TGTGCCAGCAGTTTAGGCGCGGGAAGCTCCTACGAGCAGTACTTC	CASSLGAGSSYEQYF
TRBJ1-2	NA	TRBV13	NA	TGTGCCAGCAGCTCCGCCGGACAAACCTATGGCTACACCTTC	CASSSAGQTYGYTF
TRBJ1-1	TRBD1	TRBV25-1	NA	TGTGCCAGCAGTGGAACAGGGGGGCAAGCTTTCTTT	CASSGTGGQAFF
TRBJ2-1	TRBD2	TRBV5-4	NA	TGTGCCAGCAGCTTATCGCGGGAGCGCCCAATCGATGAGCAGTTCTTC	CASSLSRERPIDEQFF
TRBJ2-5	NA	TRBV19	NA	TGTGCCAGTAGTATCGGGGGCGTAGAGACCCAGTACTTC	CASSIGGVETQYF
TRBJ2-7	TRBD2	TRBV5-4	few	TGTGCCAGCAGCCGGAGGGAGGGCTCCTACGAGCAGTACTTC	CASSRREGSYEQYF
TRBJ2-2	NA	TRBV5-1	NA	TGCGCCAGCAGCTTGGACAGCCCGGGCACCGGGGAGCTGTTTTTT	CASSLDSPGTGELFF
TRBJ2-7	TRBD1	TRBV28	NA	TGTGCCAGCAGTACCCCGGACAGGGGCTTCTCCTACGAGCAGTACTTC	CASSTPDRGFSYEQYF
TRBJ1-1	NA	TRBV2	once	TGTGCCAGCCGGATCGGGACGGTTATGAACACTGAAGCTTTCTTT	CASRIGTVMNTEAFF
TRBJ2-7	TRBD2	TRBV19	NA	TGTGCCAGTAGTATAAGGGGACTAGCGGGAGGCCCCACCTACGAGCAGTACTTC	CASSIRGLAGGPTYEQYF
TRBJ2-2	NA	TRBV27	once	TGTGCCAGCAGTTTAGGAGGACGGAACACCGGGGAGCTGTTTTTT	CASSLGGRNTGELFF
TRBJ1-3	NA	TRBV11-2	NA	TGTGCCAGCAGCCTAGGAAGACGGACTTCTGGAAACACCATATATTTT	CASSLGRRTSGNTIYF
TRBJ2-7	TRBD2	TRBV6-1	NA	TGTGCCAGCCGGCGGGAGGGCCAATACGAGCAGTACTTC	CASRREGQYEQYF